These 10 T cell receptor beta chains share one sample of origin, sequenced in a study of cytotoxic CD8 clonotypes in ibrutinib-treated CLL. Measured with immunoSEQ multiplex PCR; TCRdb has only the in-frame clones, and not every one. The sample has approximately 280,000 clones, roughly four fifths seen once. Sequencing was performed on PBMCs, taken at disease progression, from a patient treated with ibrutinib. The source of these receptors is a human donor with chronic lymphocytic leukemia.

This clone was seen just once. The V gene is TRBV2, the J gene TRBJ1-1, with TRBD1 identical over 9 bases. There are 13 residues in the CDR3. The germline V gene has CDR1 SNHLY and CDR2 FYNNEI. Trimming cost V 8 bases and J 4 bases; bases outside gene matches: 5. Here the CDR3 DNA reads TGTGCCAGCCTAGGGACAGGGCTCACTGAAGCTTTCTTT. Its protein product is CASLGTGLTEAFF. The full variable domain, its missing parts supplied by reference TRBV2 and TRBJ1-1, is EPEVTQTPSHQVTQMGQEVILRCVPISNHLYFYWYRQILGQKVEFLVSFYNNEISEKSEIFDDQFSVERPDGSNFTLKIRSTKLEDSAMYFCASLGTGLTEAFFGQGTRLTVV.

V usage is TRBV7-3 and J usage is TRBJ1-6, with unresolved D. The CDR3 has 15 amino acids. Germline loops: CDR1 SGHTA, CDR2 FQGTGA. Trimming removed 1 base at V and 1 base at J, with 5 bases between. CDR3 coding DNA: TGTGCCAGCAGCTTAATTGGATCCTATAATTCACCCCTCCACTTT. It codes for CASSLIGSYNSPLHF.

This clone was detected a few times. The rearrangement joins TRBV7-9 to TRBJ1-5, with D unresolved. The CDR3 covers 14 residues. Germline CDR1 and CDR2: SEHNR and FQNEAQ (reference sequence). Trimming shortened V by 0 bases and J by 6 bases, and 9 bases separated the two germline ends. The CDR3 spells CASSLAGRGQPQHF. CDR3 nucleotides: TGTGCCAGCAGCTTAGCAGGGCGCGGTCAGCCCCAGCATTTT.

The CDR3 reads CASSLREGYEQYF. The CDR3 DNA is TGCGCCAGCAGCCTAAGGGAAGGCTACGAGCAGTACTTC. V usage is TRBV4-1 and J usage is TRBJ2-7; D is undetermined. The CDR3 loop spans 13 amino acids. V was shortened by 4 bases and J by 3 bases, with 10 bases between the two germline ends. Germline loops: CDR1 MGHRA, CDR2 YSYEKL.

This clone is a singleton in its sample. CDR3: CASSLAPTGKNSPLHF. For the CDR3, the DNA is TGTGCCAGCAGCTTAGCCCCGACAGGGAAGAATTCACCCCTCCACTTT. The chain carries TRBV7-8 and TRBJ1-6; 7 bases match TRBD1. Per the germline V gene, CDR1 is SGHVS and CDR2 is FQNEAQ. The CDR3 is made up of 16 amino acids. The V and J ends lost 0 bases and 7 bases, in that order; junction bases with no gene match: 6.

This rearrangement joins TRBV10-2 to TRBJ2-4; TRBD2 matches at 11 bases. With 2 bases clipped from V and 0 bases from J, the junction kept 15 bases outside the gene matches. Looked up from germline, CDR1 is WSHSY and CDR2 is SAAADI. CDR3 length: 21 residues. The DNA of the CDR3 is TGCGCCAGCAGTGAGGGGGGGACTAGCGGATTAATTACCCTAGCCAAAAACATTCAGTACTTC. This sequence encodes CASSEGGTSGLITLAKNIQYF.

This clone showed up just a few times. For the CDR3, the DNA is TGTGCCAGCTCACCAGGGACAGGGGATCAGCCCCAGCATTTT. Protein sequence: CASSPGTGDQPQHF. The V gene is TRBV18, the J gene TRBJ1-5; TRBD1 agrees at 10 bases. The junction had 0 bases not matched to a gene; V was cut back by 2 bases and J by 5 bases. The CDR3 has 14 amino acids. In germline, CDR1 is KGHSH, CDR2 LQKENI. Variable domain in full (rest from reference TRBV18 and TRBJ1-5): NAGVMQNPRHLVRRRGQEARLRCSPMKGHSHVYWYRQLPEEGLKFMVYLQKENIIDESGMPKERFSAEFPKEGPSILRIQQVVRGDSAAYFCASSPGTGDQPQHFGDGTRLSIL.

V is TRBV6-5 and J is TRBJ2-2; D is possibly TRBD1 (8 bases). The length of the CDR3 is 14 residues. From germline, CDR1 is MNHEY and CDR2 SVGAGI. Trimming removed 10 bases from V and 6 bases from J, with 18 bases in between. CDR3 in DNA: TGTGCCACCTGCCAAACAGGGGGGGCCGGGGAGCTGTTTTTT. It codes for CATCQTGGAGELFF.

The chain combines TRBV6-5 with TRBJ2-5, with 11 bases that match TRBD1. The CDR3 runs 14 residues. Unmatched junction bases numbered 2, after V lost 6 bases and J lost 2 bases. The germline CDR1 and CDR2 sequences are MNHEY and SVGAGI. The CDR3, as DNA: TGTGCCAGCAGACGGGACAGGGGGCAAGAGACCCAGTACTTC. This encodes CASRRDRGQETQYF.

V usage is TRBV4-1 and J usage is TRBJ1-1, with 7 bases aligning to TRBD1. This CDR3 is 17 amino acids long. Trimming at V came to 1 base and at J to 4 bases, leaving 12 bases not matched to a gene. Germline assignment: CDR1 MGHRA and CDR2 YSYEKL. CDR3 region: CASSQGGGTGAITEAFF. CDR3 DNA sequence: TGCGCCAGCAGCCAAGGGGGGGGAACAGGGGCGATCACTGAAGCTTTCTTT.